This T cell receptor (beta chain) was sequenced for a study of CD8 T cells in ankylosing spondylitis. Study-level results: There was reportedly significant enrichment of clones that were disease-linked in matched ankylosing spondylitis synovial fluid. Within ankylosing spondylitis blood, a TCR beta motif made up of seven to nine highly homologous variants appeared to be characteristic.

J gave up 8 bases and V 4 bases, and 5 bases lay outside the gene matches. The CDR3 spans 13 residues. Germline-derived CDR1 and CDR2 are SGHDT and YYEEEE. Only a few counts were recorded for this clonotype. Its antigen is unidentified. It was by quantitative 5'-RACE with molecular barcodes that TCR beta libraries were made. A single record per CDR3 protein comes from TCRdb applying MiXCR to the 5' RACE reads. The table has a few hundred thousand distinct CDR3 sequences, under 12% seen once. V gene TRBV5-6 combines with J gene TRBJ2-4, with 8 bases aligning to TRBD2. The sample taken for sequencing was blood, either unsorted or a sorted T cell fraction (not recorded which). This TCR was sampled from a male donor with ankylosing spondylitis or in good health (not recorded which). CDR3 amino acids: CASSRGGEDIQYF. The CDR3 DNA reads TGTGCCAGCAGCCGGGGGGGGGAAGACATTCAGTACTTC.